Reported below is one T cell receptor (beta chain). The antigen is not known. Clones were sequenced by immunoSEQ multiplex PCR, and TCRdb holds only the in-frame ones, with some missing. The data hold roughly 140,000 clones, with around 90% observed a single time. V gave up 4 bases and J gave up 4 bases; unmatched junction bases: 13. Germline assignment: CDR1 PRHDT and CDR2 FYEKMQ (reference sequence). The CDR3 consists of 17 residues. These data are taken from a study of T cell responses to AZD1222 COVID-19 vaccine. Study results and limitations: After two AZD1222 doses, spike-specific TCR breadth and depth rose versus day 0.

The sequencing used peripheral blood, collected on day 0 of AZD1222 vaccination. The chain uses TRBV13 and TRBJ2-1; 7 bases map to TRBD2. The sequence derives from an adult in good health. The CDR3 bases are TGTGCCAGCAGCTCTACCATCCCGGGACTAAGATACAATGAGCAGTTCTTC. Protein product: CASSSTIPGLRYNEQFF.